Below, 32 T cell receptor beta chains from the same sample are listed, as sequenced in a study of long-term antiretroviral therapy in people with HIV. Version v3.0 of the immunoSEQ assay ran at survey level. Here immunoSEQ multiplex PCR was the method, and the copy in TCRdb shows in-frame clones only, minus some. The table lists about 39,000 clones, about 90% of them singletons. The specimen comprised unsorted PBMCs, sampled 1.2 years after starting antiretroviral therapy. All receptors derive from a woman between 50 and 59 years old with HIV.

The chain uses TRBV30 and TRBJ2-7, with a weak D call TRBD1 (6 bases). Germline V gives CDR1 GTSNPN, CDR2 SVGIG (reference sequence). The CDR3 spans 16 residues. The V and J ends lost 3 bases and 1 base respectively, with 19 bases between them. The CDR3 DNA follows: TGTGCCTGGAGCCCGATGATGGGGGCCCCATCCTACGAGCAGTACTTC. It is translated as CAWSPMMGAPSYEQYF.

The chain couples TRBV5-4 to TRBJ1-3; the match to TRBD1 covers 11 bases. The CDR3 runs 16 residues. Losses at the gene ends were 3 bases for V and 0 bases for J; bases not matched to a gene: 2. The germline V gene has CDR1 SGHNT and CDR2 YYREEE (reference sequence). CDR3 in amino acids: CASSSGTGGSGNTIYF. The CDR3 nucleotides are TGTGCCAGCAGCTCCGGGACAGGGGGCTCTGGAAACACCATATATTTT.

This clone has only one observation. This chain links TRBV5-6 with TRBJ1-1; the D is unclear. CDR3 length equals 14 residues. The germline V and J ends were trimmed by 2 bases and 4 bases, with 12 bases remaining between them. Germline V gene lookup returns CDR1 SGHDT and CDR2 YYEEEE. The DNA for the CDR3 is TGTGCCAGCAGCTTCAGTCCGGTGGCCACTGAAGCTTTCTTT. Translation: CASSFSPVATEAFF.

This chain uses TRBV5-4 with TRBJ2-1; D unresolved. CDR1 and CDR2 (germline): SGHNT, YYREEE (reference sequence). The ends were cut back, 2 bases at V and 6 bases at J, with 9 bases in the middle. The CDR3 is 13 residues long. The CDR3 protein is CASSFGPSNEQFF. The CDR3 coding sequence is TGTGCCAGCAGCTTTGGTCCGAGCAATGAGCAGTTCTTC.

CDR3 nucleotides: TGTGCCAGCAGCCCCACAAGGGGCCAGGGAACAACTAACTATGGCTACACCTTC. Its protein product is CASSPTRGQGTTNYGYTF. The chain carries TRBV7-3 and TRBJ1-2; TRBD1 is a possible D gene (5 bases). CDR1 and CDR2 (germline): SGHTA, FQGTGA. V lost 5 bases and J lost 0, with 22 bases in between. This CDR3 is built from 18 residues. The whole variable domain, remainder taken from reference TRBV7-3 and TRBJ1-2, is GAGVSQTPSNKVTEKGKYVELRCDPISGHTALYWYRQSLGQGPEFLIYFQGTGAADDSGLPNDRFFAVRPEGSVSTLKIQRTERGDSAVYLCASSPTRGQGTTNYGYTFGSGTRLTVV.

The V and J genes are TRBV5-6 and TRBJ1-2; D uncertain. V was clipped by 0 bases and J by 4 bases, with 19 bases between them. This CDR3 has 17 residues. Germline V gives CDR1 SGHDT, CDR2 YYEEEE. The CDR3 spells CASSLGQALSIPYGYTF. The CDR3 bases are TGTGCCAGCAGCTTGGGACAAGCCCTAAGCATCCCCTATGGCTACACCTTC.

V and J are TRBV7-8 and TRBJ2-7; 7 bases are a match to TRBD2. CDR1 and CDR2 from the germline V gene are SGHVS and FQNEAQ. V lost 4 bases to trimming and J lost 0 bases; unmatched junction nucleotides: 3. CDR3 length equals 14 residues. The CDR3 sequence: CASSSRDYSYEQYF. In DNA form, the CDR3 reads TGTGCCAGCAGCTCGCGGGACTACTCCTACGAGCAGTACTTC.

There are a few counts of this clone. J is TRBJ1-2 and V is TRBV7-2; tentative D call: TRBD1 (5 bases). Trimming cost V 0 bases and J 2 bases, with 10 bases left between them. The CDR3 is 15 residues long. Germline CDR1 SGHTA, CDR2 FQGNSA. CDR3 in amino acids: CASSLAGGPNYGYTF. CDR3 nucleotide sequence: TGTGCCAGCAGCTTAGCCGGGGGACCGAACTATGGCTACACCTTC.

The DNA for the CDR3 is TGTGCCAGTAGTCGCTACGGGACGTCGAATCAGCCCCAGCATTTT. Translated, it gives CASSRYGTSNQPQHF. This chain uses TRBV19 with TRBJ1-5; possible D gene TRBD1, 5 bases. The CDR3 length is 15 residues. Germline assignment: CDR1 LNHDA and CDR2 SQIVND (reference sequence). V shed 5 bases and J shed 4 bases, with 15 bases lying between them. The full variable domain, in which reference TRBV19 and TRBJ1-5 provide the parts outside the CDR3, is DGGITQSPKYLFRKEGQNVTLSCEQNLNHDAMYWYRQDPGQGLRLIYYSQIVNDFQKGDIAEGYSVSREKKESFPLTVTSAQKNPTAFYLCASSRYGTSNQPQHFGDGTRLSIL.

On this clone: One junction end disagrees with the germline gene, perhaps due to a read error. The chain carries TRBV7-8 and TRBJ2-2, with a possible D match to TRBD2 (6 bases). CDR3 length: 16 residues. Germline V gene data show CDR1 as SGHVS and CDR2 as FQNEAQ. CDR3 nucleotides: TGTGCCAGCACCCTGTCGGAGGGGCCGAAAACCGGGGAGCTGTTTTTT. Its translation: CASTLSEGPKTGELFF.

The J gene is TRBJ2-7, the V gene TRBV10-3, with a possible D match to TRBD1 (6 bases). V was shortened by 3 bases and J by 0 bases, with 6 bases between the two germline ends. This CDR3 region has 13 residues. CDR1 is ENHRY and CDR2 is SYGVKD in the germline V gene. This CDR3 is CAISDRGSYEQYF. CDR3 nucleotides: TGTGCCATCAGTGACAGGGGCTCCTACGAGCAGTACTTC.

This chain uses TRBV19 with TRBJ1-3; no firm D call. Germline V gives CDR1 LNHDA, CDR2 SQIVND (reference sequence). This CDR3 spans 14 amino acids. V was clipped by 4 bases and J by 4 bases, with 11 bases between them. CDR3 DNA sequence: TGTGCCAGTAGTACTACCCGTTCAGGAAACACCATATATTTT. Its protein is CASSTTRSGNTIYF.

The chain is built from TRBV9 and TRBJ1-2; D is undetermined. Per the germline V gene, CDR1 is SGDLS and CDR2 is YYNGEE. The CDR3 length is 14 residues. V was clipped by 4 bases and J by 2 bases, with 12 bases between them. CDR3 in amino acids: CASSKTPTNYGYTF. The CDR3 DNA reads TGTGCCAGCAGCAAGACTCCAACCAACTATGGCTACACCTTC.

The genes are TRBV10-2 and TRBJ2-3; possibly TRBD2 for D (7 bases). CDR1 is WSHSY and CDR2 is SAAADI in the germline V gene. V was trimmed by 0 bases and J by 2 bases, leaving 12 bases between them. The CDR3 length is 16 residues. The CDR3 loop reads CASSESAGANTDTQYF. For the CDR3, the DNA is TGCGCCAGCAGTGAGTCTGCGGGGGCCAACACAGATACGCAGTATTTT.

CDR3 DNA sequence: TGTGCCATCAGTGAGCCCGGGACAGGGGGTGGAGAGACCCAGTACTTC. It translates to CAISEPGTGGGETQYF. This chain connects TRBV10-3 to TRBJ2-5, with 11 bases that match TRBD1. This CDR3 is built from 16 residues. Germline CDR1 reads ENHRY; CDR2 reads SYGVKD. V trimming: 2 bases; J trimming: 4 bases; junction bases outside the gene matches: 6.

By its share, this clone is medium-sized. The chain joins TRBV2 to TRBJ1-5; D is ambiguous. This CDR3 spans 14 amino acids. Germline V gives CDR1 SNHLY, CDR2 FYNNEI. The V and J ends lost 3 bases and 6 bases respectively, with 12 bases between them. CDR3 bases: TGTGCCAGCAGTGAGGTGGGGTCGGGTCAGCCCCAGCATTTT. As protein: CASSEVGSGQPQHF. The variable domain in full, completed from reference TRBV2 and TRBJ1-5, reads EPEVTQTPSHQVTQMGQEVILRCVPISNHLYFYWYRQILGQKVEFLVSFYNNEISEKSEIFDDQFSVERPDGSNFTLKIRSTKLEDSAMYFCASSEVGSGQPQHFGDGTRLSIL.

The chain recombines TRBV7-6 with TRBJ2-5, with a tentative D call TRBD1 (7 bases). The germline V gene has CDR1 SGHVS and CDR2 FNYEAQ. V was clipped by 3 bases and J by 6 bases, with 17 bases between them. The CDR3 length is 15 residues. Here the CDR3 reads CASSLSRGDSQTQYF. The CDR3 DNA is TGTGCCAGCAGCTTGAGTAGGGGGGACAGTCAGACCCAGTACTTC.

The chain links TRBV7-9 to TRBJ2-7; tentative D call: TRBD2 (5 bases). The V end was cut by 5 bases, the J end by 6 bases, with 17 bases between. The CDR3 extends over 14 amino acids. Germline assignment: CDR1 SEHNR and CDR2 FQNEAQ (reference sequence). As DNA, the CDR3 is TGTGCCAGCAGCCCCAGCCGGGGAAGGCTCGAGCAGTACTTC. Amino acid sequence: CASSPSRGRLEQYF.

The genes are TRBV6-6 and TRBJ2-1, with 8 bases matching TRBD1. V shed 0 bases, J shed 7 bases, and the junction held 8 bases outside the gene matches. Germline CDR1 and CDR2: MNHNY and SVGAGI (reference sequence). The length of the CDR3 is 16 residues. CDR3 bases: TGTGCCAGCAGTTACTCCCTGGGACAGGCAAGGAATGAGCAGTTCTTC. Translated, it gives CASSYSLGQARNEQFF.

This rearrangement joins TRBV2 to TRBJ2-5, with 9 nucleotides matching TRBD2. Germline V lookup: CDR1 SNHLY, CDR2 FYNNEI. The CDR3 extends over 15 amino acids. The J segment lost 9 bases and the V segment lost 8 bases, leaving 16 bases of the junction unmatched. The CDR3 reads CASGEGSGGSWAQYF. The CDR3 DNA reads as TGTGCCAGCGGGGAGGGGAGCGGGGGGTCCTGGGCCCAGTACTTC.

The rearrangement uses TRBV6-5 and TRBJ1-3; D remains ambiguous. Germline CDR1 reads MNHEY; CDR2 reads SVGAGI. This CDR3 has 14 residues. V gave up 5 bases and J gave up 3 bases, with 11 bases separating them. CDR3 nucleotides: TGTGCCAGCAGTAGAGACTGGGGTGGAAACACCATATATTTT. Protein sequence: CASSRDWGGNTIYF.

Notes on this clone: Different DNA sequences within this sample yield the same CDR3. This chain links TRBV9 with TRBJ1-1, with unresolved D. The CDR3 length is 13 residues. Germline V CDR1 and CDR2: SGDLS, YYNGEE. Trimming took off 0 bases at V and 0 bases at J, with 3 bases between the two ends. In nucleotides, the CDR3 is TGTGCCAGCAGCGTAGACCTGAACACTGAAGCTTTCTTT. Translated, it gives CASSVDLNTEAFF.

The gene calls are TRBV6-5 and TRBJ1-2, with 7 bases lining up with TRBD1. J gave up 4 bases and V 6 bases, and 5 bases lay outside the gene matches. CDR3 length: 13 residues. Germline CDR1 is MNHEY and CDR2 is SVGAGI. The CDR3 DNA reads as TGTGCCAGCAGGGGACAGAGAGTCTATGGCTACACCTTC. Protein: CASRGQRVYGYTF.

The chain uses TRBV7-9 and TRBJ2-1; maybe TRBD2 (5 bases). Germline CDR1 SEHNR, CDR2 FQNEAQ (reference sequence). There are 12 residues in the CDR3. Trimming removed 3 bases at V and 7 bases at J, with 7 bases between. The CDR3 DNA reads as TGTGCCAGCAGCTTGAGGGAGAATGAGCAGTTCTTC. Translation gives CASSLRENEQFF.

In its sample, this clone was seen a few times. This chain links TRBV2 with TRBJ1-2; TRBD1 aligns across 7 bases. CDR1 is SNHLY and CDR2 is FYNNEI in the germline V gene. J lost 6 bases, V lost 6 bases, and 7 bases had no gene match. The CDR3 spans 13 residues. CDR3 nucleotide sequence: TGTGCCAGCAGGCGAAAGACAGGGAATGGCTACACCTTC. This sequence encodes CASRRKTGNGYTF.

The V gene is TRBV19, the J gene TRBJ1-4, with TRBD1 identical over 8 bases. With 2 bases clipped from V and 6 bases from J, the junction kept 5 bases outside the gene matches. Germline V gene data show CDR1 as LNHDA and CDR2 as SQIVND (reference sequence). This CDR3 contains 15 residues. As DNA, the CDR3 is TGTGCCAGTAGTATACCTGGACAGGGAGATGAAAAACTGTTTTTT. Encoded protein: CASSIPGQGDEKLFF.

This chain uses TRBV5-4 with TRBJ1-1; D may be TRBD1 (5 bases). CDR1 SGHNT and CDR2 YYREEE come from the germline V gene (reference sequence). V lost 0 bases to trimming and J lost 12 bases, with 18 bases between them. The CDR3 length is 14 residues. CDR3: CASSLAATGGRSFF. CDR3 nucleotides: TGTGCCAGCAGCTTGGCCGCGACGGGGGGGAGATCTTTCTTT. Full variable domain (outside the CDR3, taken from reference TRBV5-4 and TRBJ1-1): ETGVTQSPTHLIKTRGQQVTLRCSSQSGHNTVSWYQQALGQGPQFIFQYYREEENGRGNFPPRFSGLQFPNYSSELNVNALELDDSALYLCASSLAATGGRSFFGQGTRLTVV.

This clone was counted between two and nine times. The rearrangement uses TRBV18 and TRBJ1-1; D uncertain. This CDR3 region has 13 residues. Germline V lookup: CDR1 KGHSH, CDR2 LQKENI. V lost 2 bases to trimming and J lost 1 base, with 5 bases between them. The CDR3 DNA is TGTGCCAGCTCACCAGTGAAGAACACTGAAGCTTTCTTT. Translated: CASSPVKNTEAFF.

The J gene is TRBJ1-1, the V gene TRBV5-6; D unclear. V was cut by 2 bases and J by 0 bases, with 5 bases left in between. In germline, CDR1 is SGHDT, CDR2 YYEEEE. This CDR3 contains 13 residues. The CDR3 DNA is TGTGCCAGCAGCTTCTTAATGAACACTGAAGCTTTCTTT. As protein: CASSFLMNTEAFF.

The V and J genes are TRBV18 and TRBJ1-5; D is uncertain. The CDR3 is made up of 13 amino acids. Trimming stripped 6 bases from V and 6 bases from J, with 12 bases between. Germline lookup yields CDR1 KGHSH and CDR2 LQKENI. The CDR3 here is CASSLYSRQPQHF. The DNA of the CDR3 is TGTGCCAGCTCTCTTTATAGCCGTCAGCCCCAGCATTTT.

This chain joins TRBV7-2 and TRBJ2-1; 8 positions match TRBD2. Germline CDR1 reads SGHTA; CDR2 reads FQGNSA. The CDR3 is 15 residues long. J was trimmed by 7 bases and V by 5 bases; bases with no gene match: 10. The CDR3 loop reads CASSLGGADWNEQFF. CDR3 sequence (DNA): TGTGCCAGCAGCCTCGGGGGGGCCGATTGGAATGAGCAGTTCTTC. Combining the CDR3 with reference TRBV7-2 and TRBJ2-1 gives the whole variable domain GAGVSQSPSNKVTEKGKDVELRCDPISGHTALYWYRQSLGQGLEFLIYFQGNSAPDKSGLPSDRFSAERTGGSVSTLTIQRTQQEDSAVYLCASSLGGADWNEQFFGPGTRLTVL.

V and J are TRBV14 and TRBJ2-7; D possibly uses TRBD1 or TRBD2 (5 bases each). Germline-derived CDR1 and CDR2 are SGHDN and FVKESK. The CDR3 extends over 13 amino acids. Trimming cost V 3 bases and J 1 base, with 7 bases left between them. The CDR3 loop is CASSQGRSYEQYF. The DNA of the CDR3 is TGTGCCAGCAGCCAGGGACGGTCCTACGAGCAGTACTTC.